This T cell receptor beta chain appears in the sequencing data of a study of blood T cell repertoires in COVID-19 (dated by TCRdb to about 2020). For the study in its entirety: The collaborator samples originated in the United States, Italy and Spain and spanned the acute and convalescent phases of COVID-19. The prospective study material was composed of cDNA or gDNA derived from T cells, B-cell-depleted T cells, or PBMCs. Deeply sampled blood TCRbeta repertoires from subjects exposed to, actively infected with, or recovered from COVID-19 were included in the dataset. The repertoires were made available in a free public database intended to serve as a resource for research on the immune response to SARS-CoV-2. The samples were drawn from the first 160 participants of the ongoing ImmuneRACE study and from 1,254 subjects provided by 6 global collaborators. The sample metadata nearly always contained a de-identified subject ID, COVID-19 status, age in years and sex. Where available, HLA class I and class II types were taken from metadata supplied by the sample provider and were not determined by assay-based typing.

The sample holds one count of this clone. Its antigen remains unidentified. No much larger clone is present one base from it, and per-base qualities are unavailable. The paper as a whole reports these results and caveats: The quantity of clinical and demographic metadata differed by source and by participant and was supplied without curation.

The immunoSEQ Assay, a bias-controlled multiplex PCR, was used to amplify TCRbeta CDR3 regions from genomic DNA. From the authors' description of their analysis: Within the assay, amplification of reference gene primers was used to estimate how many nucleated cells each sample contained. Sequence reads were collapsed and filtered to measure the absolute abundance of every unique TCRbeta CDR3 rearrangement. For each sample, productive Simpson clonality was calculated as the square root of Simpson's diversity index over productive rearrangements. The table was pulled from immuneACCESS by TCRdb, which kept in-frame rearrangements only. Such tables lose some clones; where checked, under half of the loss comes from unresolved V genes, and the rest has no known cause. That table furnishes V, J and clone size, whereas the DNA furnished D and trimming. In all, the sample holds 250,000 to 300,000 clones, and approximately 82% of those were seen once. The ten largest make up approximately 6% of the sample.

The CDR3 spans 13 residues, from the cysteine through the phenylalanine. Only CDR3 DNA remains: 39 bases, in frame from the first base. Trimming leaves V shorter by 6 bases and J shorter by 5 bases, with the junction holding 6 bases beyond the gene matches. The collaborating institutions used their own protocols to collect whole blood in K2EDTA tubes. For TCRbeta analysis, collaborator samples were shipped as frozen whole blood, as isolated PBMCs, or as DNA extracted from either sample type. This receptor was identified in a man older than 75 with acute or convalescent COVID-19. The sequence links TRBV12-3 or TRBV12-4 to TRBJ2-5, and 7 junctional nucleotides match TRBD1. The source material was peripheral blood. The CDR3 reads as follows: CASSSRGWETQYF. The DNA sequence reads TGTGCCAGCAGCTCCAGGGGGTGGGAGACCCAGTACTTC.